The count of the clone carrying this TCR beta chain is one. What it binds is unknown. Each CDR3 protein gets one entry after TCRdb re-called the reads with MiXCR. The table includes more than 110,000 distinct CDR3 sequences, roughly 32% detected once. This specimen comes from a study of T cell repertoires in cytomegalovirus infection. V was clipped by 5 bases and J by 4 bases, with 8 bases between them. Germline V gives CDR1 SQVTM, CDR2 ANQGSEA. CDR3 length: 11 residues. Here the sequenced sample was CD8+ T cells from cultured PBMCs, taken from culture after CMV antigen stimulation. This chain uses TRBV29-1 with TRBJ1-2; D is undetermined. This clonotype was obtained from a human donor in good health (CMV status not recorded). Some clones in this sample may be carry-over from other donors' samples. In DNA form, the CDR3 reads TGCAGCGTTCTCCACAGCTATGGCTACACCTTC. Translation: CSVLHSYGYTF.